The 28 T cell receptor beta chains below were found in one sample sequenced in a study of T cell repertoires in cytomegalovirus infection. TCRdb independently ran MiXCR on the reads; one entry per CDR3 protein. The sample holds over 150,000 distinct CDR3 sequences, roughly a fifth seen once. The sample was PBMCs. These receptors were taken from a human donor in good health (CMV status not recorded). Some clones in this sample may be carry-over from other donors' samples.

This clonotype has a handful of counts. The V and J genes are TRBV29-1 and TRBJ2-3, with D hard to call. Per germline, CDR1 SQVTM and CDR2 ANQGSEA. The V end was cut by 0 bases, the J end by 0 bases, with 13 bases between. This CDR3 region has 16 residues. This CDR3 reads CSVEDLRVGSTDTQYF. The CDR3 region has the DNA TGCAGCGTTGAAGATCTTCGTGTAGGCAGCACAGATACGCAGTATTTT.

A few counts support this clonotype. This CDR3 reads CASSFSNTEAFF. CDR3 sequence (DNA): TGTGCCAGCAGCTTCTCTAACACTGAAGCTTTCTTT. V usage is TRBV7-9 and J usage is TRBJ1-1, with unresolved D. This CDR3 contains 12 residues. Germline CDR1 is SEHNR and CDR2 is FQNEAQ (reference sequence). V dropped 3 bases and J dropped 2 bases, with 4 bases sitting between them.

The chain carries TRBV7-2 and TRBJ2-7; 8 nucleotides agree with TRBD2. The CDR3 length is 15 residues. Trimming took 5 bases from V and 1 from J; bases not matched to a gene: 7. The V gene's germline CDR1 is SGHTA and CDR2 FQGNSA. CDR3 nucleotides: TGTGCCAGCAGCCTCGGGACTAGTGCATCCTACGAGCAGTACTTC. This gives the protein CASSLGTSASYEQYF.

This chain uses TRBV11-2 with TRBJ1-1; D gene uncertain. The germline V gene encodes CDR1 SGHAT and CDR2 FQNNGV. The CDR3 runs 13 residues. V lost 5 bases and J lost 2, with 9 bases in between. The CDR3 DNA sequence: TGTGCCAGCAGCGCTCCCTTCAACACTGAAGCTTTCTTT. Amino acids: CASSAPFNTEAFF.

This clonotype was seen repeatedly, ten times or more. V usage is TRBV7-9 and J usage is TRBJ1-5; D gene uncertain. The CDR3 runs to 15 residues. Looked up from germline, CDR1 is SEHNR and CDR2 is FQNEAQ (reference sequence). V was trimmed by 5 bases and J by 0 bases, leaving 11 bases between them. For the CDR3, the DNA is TGTGCCAGCAGCCCTCCCGGCGATAGCAATCAGCCCCAGCATTTT. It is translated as CASSPPGDSNQPQHF.

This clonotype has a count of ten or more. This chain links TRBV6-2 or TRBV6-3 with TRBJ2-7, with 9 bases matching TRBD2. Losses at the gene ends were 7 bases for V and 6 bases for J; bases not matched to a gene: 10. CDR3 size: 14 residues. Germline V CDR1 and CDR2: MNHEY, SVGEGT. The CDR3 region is CASIRSSGGREQYF. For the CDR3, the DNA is TGTGCCAGCATCCGGAGTAGCGGGGGCCGCGAGCAGTACTTC.

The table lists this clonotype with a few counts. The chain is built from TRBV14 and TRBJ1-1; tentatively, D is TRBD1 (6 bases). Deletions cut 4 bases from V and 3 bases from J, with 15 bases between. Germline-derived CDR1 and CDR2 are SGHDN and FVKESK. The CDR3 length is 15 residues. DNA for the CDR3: TGTGCCAGCAGCCCCATGTGGGGGCGCGACACTGAAGCTTTCTTT. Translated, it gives CASSPMWGRDTEAFF.

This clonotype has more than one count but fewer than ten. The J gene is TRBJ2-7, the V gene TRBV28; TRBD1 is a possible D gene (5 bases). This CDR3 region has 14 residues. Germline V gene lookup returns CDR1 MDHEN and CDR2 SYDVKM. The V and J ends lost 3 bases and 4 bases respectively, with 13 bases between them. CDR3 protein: CASSFRGEVYEQYF. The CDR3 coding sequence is TGTGCCAGCAGTTTTAGGGGCGAGGTATACGAGCAGTACTTC.

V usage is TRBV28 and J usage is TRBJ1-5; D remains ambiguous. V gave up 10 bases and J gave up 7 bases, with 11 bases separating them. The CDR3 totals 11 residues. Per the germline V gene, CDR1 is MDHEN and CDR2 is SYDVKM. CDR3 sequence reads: CAIGEGQPQHF. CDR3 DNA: TGTGCCATCGGGGAGGGCCAGCCCCAGCATTTT.

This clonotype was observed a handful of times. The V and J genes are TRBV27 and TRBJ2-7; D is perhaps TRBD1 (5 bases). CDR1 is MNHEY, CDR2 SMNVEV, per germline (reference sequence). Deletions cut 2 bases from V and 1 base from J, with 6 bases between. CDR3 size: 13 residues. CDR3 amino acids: CASSLRGSYEQYF. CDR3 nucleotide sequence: TGTGCCAGCAGTTTAAGGGGTTCCTACGAGCAGTACTTC.

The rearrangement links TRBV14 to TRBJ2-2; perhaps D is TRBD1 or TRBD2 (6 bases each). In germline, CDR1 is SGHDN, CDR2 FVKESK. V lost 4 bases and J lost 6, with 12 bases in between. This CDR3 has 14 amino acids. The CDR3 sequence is CASSPSAGAGELFF. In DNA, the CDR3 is TGTGCCAGCAGCCCTAGCGCAGGGGCCGGGGAGCTGTTTTTT.

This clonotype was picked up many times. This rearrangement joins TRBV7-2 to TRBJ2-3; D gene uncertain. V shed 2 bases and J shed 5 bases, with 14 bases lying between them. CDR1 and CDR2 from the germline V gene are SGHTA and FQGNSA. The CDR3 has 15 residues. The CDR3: CASSLSYYREDTQYF. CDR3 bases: TGTGCCAGCAGCTTATCCTACTACCGCGAAGATACGCAGTATTTT.

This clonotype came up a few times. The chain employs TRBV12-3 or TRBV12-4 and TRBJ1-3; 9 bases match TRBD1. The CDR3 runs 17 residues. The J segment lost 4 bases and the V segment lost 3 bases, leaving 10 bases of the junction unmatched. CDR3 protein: CASSFANSGTGGNTIYF. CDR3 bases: TGTGCCAGCAGTTTCGCCAATTCCGGGACAGGGGGAAACACCATATATTTT.

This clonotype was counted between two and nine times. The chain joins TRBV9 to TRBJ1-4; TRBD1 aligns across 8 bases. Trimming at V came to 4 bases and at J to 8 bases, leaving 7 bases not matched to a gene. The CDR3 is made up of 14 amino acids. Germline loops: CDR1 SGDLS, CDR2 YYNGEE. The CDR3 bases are TGTGCCAGCAGCTCCGGACAGGGAAGAGAAAAACTGTTTTTT. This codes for CASSSGQGREKLFF. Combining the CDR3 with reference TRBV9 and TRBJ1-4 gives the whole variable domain DSGVTQTPKHLITATGQRVTLRCSPRSGDLSVYWYQQSLDQGLQFLIQYYNGEERAKGNILERFSAQQFPDLHSELNLSSLELGDSALYFCASSSGQGREKLFFGSGTQLSVL.

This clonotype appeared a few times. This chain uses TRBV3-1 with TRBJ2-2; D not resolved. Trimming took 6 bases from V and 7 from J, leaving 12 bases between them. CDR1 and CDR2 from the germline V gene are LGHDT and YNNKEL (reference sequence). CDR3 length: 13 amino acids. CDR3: CASSRMLSGELFF. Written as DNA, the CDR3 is TGTGCCAGCAGTCGGATGTTGAGCGGGGAGCTGTTTTTT.

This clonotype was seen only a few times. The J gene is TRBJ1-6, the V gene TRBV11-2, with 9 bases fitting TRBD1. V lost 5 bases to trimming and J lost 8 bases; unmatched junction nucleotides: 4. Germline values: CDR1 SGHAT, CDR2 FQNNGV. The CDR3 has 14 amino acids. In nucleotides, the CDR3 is TGTGCCAGCAGCCGAACAGGGGGCTATTCACCCCTCCACTTT. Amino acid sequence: CASSRTGGYSPLHF.

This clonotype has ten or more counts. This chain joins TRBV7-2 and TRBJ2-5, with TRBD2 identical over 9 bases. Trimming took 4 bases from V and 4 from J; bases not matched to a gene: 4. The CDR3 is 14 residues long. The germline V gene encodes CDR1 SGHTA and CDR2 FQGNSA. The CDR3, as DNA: TGTGCCAGCAGCTCCGGGACTAGCCGAGAGACCCAGTACTTC. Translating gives CASSSGTSRETQYF.

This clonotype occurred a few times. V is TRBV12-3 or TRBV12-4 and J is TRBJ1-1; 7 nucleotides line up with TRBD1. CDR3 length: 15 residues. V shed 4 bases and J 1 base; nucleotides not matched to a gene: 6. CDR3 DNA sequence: TGTGCCAGCAGTTCTCGACGGACAGGGAACACTGAAGCTTTCTTT. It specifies CASSSRRTGNTEAFF.

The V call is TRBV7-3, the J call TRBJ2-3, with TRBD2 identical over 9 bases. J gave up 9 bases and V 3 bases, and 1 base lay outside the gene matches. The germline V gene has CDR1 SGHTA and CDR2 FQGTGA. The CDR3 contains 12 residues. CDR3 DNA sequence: TGTGCCAGCAGCTTTAGCGGGGGCACGCAGTATTTT. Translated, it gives CASSFSGGTQYF.

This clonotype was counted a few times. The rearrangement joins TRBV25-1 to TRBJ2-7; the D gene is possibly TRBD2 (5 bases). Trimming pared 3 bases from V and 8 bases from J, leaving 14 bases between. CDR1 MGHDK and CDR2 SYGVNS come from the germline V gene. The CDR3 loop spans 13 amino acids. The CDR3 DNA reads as TGTGCCAGCAGTGAGGGGTTGGGAGCCAAGCAGTACTTC. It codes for CASSEGLGAKQYF.

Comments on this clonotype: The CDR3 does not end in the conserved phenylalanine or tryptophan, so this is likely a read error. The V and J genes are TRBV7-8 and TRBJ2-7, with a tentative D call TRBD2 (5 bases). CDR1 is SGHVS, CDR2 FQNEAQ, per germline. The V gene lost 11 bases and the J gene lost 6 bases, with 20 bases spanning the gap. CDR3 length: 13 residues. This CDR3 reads CASASHREGEQYY. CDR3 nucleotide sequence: TGTGCCTCTGCCAGTCACAGAGAGGGCGAGCAGTACTAC.

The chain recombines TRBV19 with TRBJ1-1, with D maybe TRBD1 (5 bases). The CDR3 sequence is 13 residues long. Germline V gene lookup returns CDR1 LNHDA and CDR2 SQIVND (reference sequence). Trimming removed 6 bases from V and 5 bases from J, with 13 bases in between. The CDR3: CASSQGRWTEAFF. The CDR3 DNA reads TGTGCCAGTAGCCAGGGAAGATGGACTGAAGCTTTCTTT.

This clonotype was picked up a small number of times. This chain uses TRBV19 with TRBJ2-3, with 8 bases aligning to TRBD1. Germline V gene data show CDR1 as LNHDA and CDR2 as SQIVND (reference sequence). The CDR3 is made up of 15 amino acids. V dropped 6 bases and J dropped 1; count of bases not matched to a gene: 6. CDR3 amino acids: CASRLQGARTDTQYF. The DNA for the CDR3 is TGTGCCAGTAGGCTTCAGGGGGCCCGCACAGATACGCAGTATTTT.

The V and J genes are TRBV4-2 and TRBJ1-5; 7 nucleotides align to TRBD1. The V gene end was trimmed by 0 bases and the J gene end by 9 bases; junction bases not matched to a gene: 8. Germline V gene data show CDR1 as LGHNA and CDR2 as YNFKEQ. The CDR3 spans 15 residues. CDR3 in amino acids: CASSQDGAGGRPQHF. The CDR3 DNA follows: TGTGCCAGCAGCCAAGATGGGGCAGGGGGTCGGCCCCAGCATTTT.

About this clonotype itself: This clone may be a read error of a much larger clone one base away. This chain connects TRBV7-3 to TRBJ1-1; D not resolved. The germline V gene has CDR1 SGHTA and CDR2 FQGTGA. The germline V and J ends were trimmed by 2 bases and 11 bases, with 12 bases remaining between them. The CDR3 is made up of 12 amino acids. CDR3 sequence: CASSLDTVEAFF. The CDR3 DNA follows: TGTGCCAGCAGCTTAGATACAGTGGAGGCTTTCTTT.

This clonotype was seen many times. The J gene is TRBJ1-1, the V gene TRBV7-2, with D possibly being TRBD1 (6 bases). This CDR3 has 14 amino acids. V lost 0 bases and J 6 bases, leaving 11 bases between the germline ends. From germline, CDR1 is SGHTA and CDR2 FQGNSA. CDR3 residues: CASSLARTVPEAFF. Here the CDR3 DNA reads TGTGCCAGCAGCTTAGCCCGGACAGTTCCTGAAGCTTTCTTT.

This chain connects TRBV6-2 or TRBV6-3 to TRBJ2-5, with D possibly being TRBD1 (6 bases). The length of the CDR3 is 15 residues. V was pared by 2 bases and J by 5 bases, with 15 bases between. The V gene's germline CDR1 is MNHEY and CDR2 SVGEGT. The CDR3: CASSYAKGVYETQYF. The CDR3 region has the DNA TGTGCCAGCAGTTACGCGAAGGGGGTATACGAGACCCAGTACTTC.

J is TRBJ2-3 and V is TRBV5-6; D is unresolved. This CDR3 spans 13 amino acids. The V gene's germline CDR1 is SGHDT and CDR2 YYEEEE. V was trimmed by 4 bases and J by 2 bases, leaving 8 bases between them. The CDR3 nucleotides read TGTGCCAGCAGCCCGGTGTCCACAGATACGCAGTATTTT. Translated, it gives CASSPVSTDTQYF.